The source of this T cell receptor (beta chain) is a study of T cell responses to AZD1222 COVID-19 vaccine. Study observations and caveats: At baseline, seropositivity was found in only 6 or 7 AZD1222 recipients.

Generated by immunoSEQ multiplex PCR, the TCRdb table keeps only in-frame clones and is missing some. The data show some 130,000 clones, approximately 92% seen once. The CDR3 covers 15 residues. The V end was cut by 3 bases, the J end by 3 bases, with 15 bases between. CDR1 is SGDLS and CDR2 is YYNGEE in the germline V gene. This clone is a singleton in its sample. Its antigen is not known. The sample in question was peripheral blood, obtained 28 days after the second AZD1222 dose. The chain uses TRBV9 and TRBJ1-1, with D possibly being TRBD1 (6 bases). This clonotype was obtained from an adult who received the AZD1222 COVID-19 vaccine. CDR3 residues: CASSGLGHWDTEAFF. The CDR3 bases are TGTGCCAGCAGCGGCCTGGGACATTGGGACACTGAAGCTTTCTTT.